A selection of T cell receptor beta chains follows, all from one sample in a study of blood T cell repertoires in COVID-19. Produced via immunoSEQ multiplex PCR; TCRdb's table is partial and in-frame only. The sample has fewer than 60,000 clones, roughly 83% seen once. The specimen was peripheral blood. The receptors originated from a woman at least 80 years old with acute or convalescent COVID-19. CDR3s include the opening cysteine and the closing phenylalanine or tryptophan.

v_call cdr3_aa
TRBV11-2 CASSLDLVGNTGELFF
TRBV29-1 CSAVTSGSYNEQFF
TRBV6-6 CATSSTGINTEAFF
TRBV18 CASSQGSPGNYGYTF
TRBV7-3 CASSLAGGGGNTIYF
TRBV18 CASSRRDRRPSGNTIYF
TRBV11-3 CASSLDGVETGELFF
TRBV21-1 CASSKTGGGLKCAEAFF
TRBV28 CASSQVGGTARNTIYF
TRBV7-9 CASSFQGQNTGELFF
TRBV2 CASSTDRRRGAFF
TRBV30 CAWSAGGTVNEKLFF
TRBV4-1 CASRVGTGVNTEAFF
TRBV5-1 CASSLGQGLIVDTQYF
TRBV7-7 CASSSSGGPYNEQFF
TRBV2 CASSEQAGAYNEQFF
TRBV5-6 CASSVGQFNYGYTF
TRBV2 CASSGQPNQPQHF
TRBV3-1/TRBV3-2 CASSRTSSERETQYF
TRBV7-9 CASSLELGEQYF
TRBV7-3 CASSLRGLSTEAFF
TRBV5-6 CASSLITGGNEQYF
TRBV7-8 CASSLSGRRGDTQYF
TRBV12-3/TRBV12-4 CASSFEGGTGYTF
TRBV7-9 CASSFPGNGNTEAFF
TRBV5-1 CASSLAVQGNTGELFF
TRBV11-3 CASSLAPQGQGENTEAFF
TRBV5-1 CASSLDSYNSPLHF
TRBV4-1 CASSPGQTMNTEAFF
TRBV5-4 CASSLDRGDTQYF
TRBV11-3 CASSQGTGNQPQHF
TRBV6-2/TRBV6-3 CASSRLATFDEQFF
TRBV5-1 CASSLASGEGGYTF
TRBV7-6 CASSSQGETQYF
TRBV11-3 CASSSSRLHSGNTIYF
TRBV18 CASSTRQDSNEQFF
TRBV28 CASSFSAGVGSYNSPLHF
TRBV9 CASSVGQGETNYGYTF
TRBV4-1 CASSLQLAGETSTDTQYF
TRBV28 CASSLGQLNSPLHF
TRBV19 CASSRHEGAVGELFF
TRBV20-1 CSASRRQRDYEQYF